A selection of T cell receptor beta chains follows, all from one sample in a study of blood T cells in healthy people across ages. TCRdb ran MiXCR on the 5' RACE reads and lists one entry per CDR3 protein. This sample has 920,000 or so distinct CDR3 sequences, with under 45% found just once. The sequenced sample was blood. The receptors originated from a woman aged 60-70 years in good health. Both conserved end residues are part of each CDR3. Each record gives: clone size, V gene, D gene, J gene, CDR3 protein, CDR3 DNA. The D gene is left open where the match is weak. The size entry is marked missing in some rows and otherwise reads once, few, many or a size class.

abundance: -
v_gene: TRBV20-1
d_gene: TRBD2
j_gene: TRBJ2-7
CDR3aa: CSANLAGGGDEQYF
CDR3nt: TGCAGTGCTAATCTAGCGGGCGGGGGGGACGAGCAGTACTTC

abundance: few
v_gene: TRBV12-3/TRBV12-4
d_gene: TRBD2
j_gene: TRBJ2-3
CDR3aa: CASTWTSGNTQYF
CDR3nt: TGTGCCAGCACTTGGACTAGCGGGAATACGCAGTATTTT

abundance: -
v_gene: TRBV6-2/TRBV6-3
d_gene: -
j_gene: TRBJ2-1
CDR3aa: CASSIPSDTSSYNEQFF
CDR3nt: TGTGCCAGCAGTATCCCCTCTGACACGAGCTCCTACAATGAGCAGTTCTTC

abundance: -
v_gene: TRBV6-2/TRBV6-3
d_gene: -
j_gene: TRBJ2-7
CDR3aa: CASSNAPGSGEQYF
CDR3nt: TGTGCCAGCAGTAACGCTCCGGGGTCAGGGGAGCAGTACTTC

abundance: -
v_gene: TRBV29-1
d_gene: -
j_gene: TRBJ1-5
CDR3aa: CSVEDNNQPQHF
CDR3nt: TGCAGCGTTGAAGACAACAATCAGCCCCAGCATTTT

abundance: -
v_gene: TRBV13
d_gene: -
j_gene: TRBJ1-6
CDR3aa: CASKSGAVDGPLHF
CDR3nt: TGTGCCAGCAAGTCCGGGGCGGTCGATGGACCCCTCCACTTT

abundance: -
v_gene: TRBV27
d_gene: TRBD1
j_gene: TRBJ1-1
CDR3aa: CASSLFLGQGAGNTEAFF
CDR3nt: TGTGCCAGCAGTTTATTTTTGGGACAGGGGGCCGGGAACACTGAAGCTTTCTTT

abundance: -
v_gene: TRBV27
d_gene: TRBD1
j_gene: TRBJ1-4
CDR3aa: CASSDRDRGHEKLFF
CDR3nt: TGTGCCAGCAGTGACCGGGACAGGGGGCATGAAAAACTGTTTTTT

abundance: -
v_gene: TRBV9
d_gene: -
j_gene: TRBJ2-6
CDR3aa: CASSAALSGANVLTF
CDR3nt: TGTGCCAGCAGCGCCGCGCTTTCTGGGGCCAACGTCCTGACTTTC

abundance: many
v_gene: TRBV11-2
d_gene: -
j_gene: TRBJ2-1
CDR3aa: CASSSIDRFNEQFF
CDR3nt: TGTGCCAGCAGCTCCATCGACAGGTTTAATGAGCAGTTCTTC

abundance: few
v_gene: TRBV20-1
d_gene: -
j_gene: TRBJ1-5
CDR3aa: CSAREFSNQPQHF
CDR3nt: TGCAGTGCTAGAGAGTTTAGCAATCAGCCCCAGCATTTT

abundance: -
v_gene: TRBV7-2
d_gene: TRBD2
j_gene: TRBJ2-5
CDR3aa: CASSYRLAGGKEETQYF
CDR3nt: TGTGCCAGCAGCTACAGACTAGCGGGAGGGAAGGAAGAGACCCAGTACTTC

abundance: -
v_gene: TRBV6-5
d_gene: -
j_gene: TRBJ2-1
CDR3aa: CASSHRPLTNNEQFF
CDR3nt: TGTGCCAGCAGTCATCGCCCCCTTACTAACAATGAGCAGTTCTTC

abundance: -
v_gene: TRBV15
d_gene: -
j_gene: TRBJ2-7
CDR3aa: CATSTPDRTITYEQYF
CDR3nt: TGTGCCACCAGCACCCCAGACAGGACCATTACCTACGAGCAGTACTTC

abundance: -
v_gene: TRBV19
d_gene: -
j_gene: TRBJ2-1
CDR3aa: CTSSIFRVQGYNEQFF
CDR3nt: TGTACCAGTAGTATATTCAGGGTGCAGGGCTACAATGAGCAGTTCTTC

abundance: -
v_gene: TRBV20-1
d_gene: TRBD2
j_gene: TRBJ2-7
CDR3aa: CSAQWPSGGFSYEQYF
CDR3nt: TGCAGTGCCCAGTGGCCTAGCGGGGGGTTCTCCTACGAGCAGTACTTC

abundance: -
v_gene: TRBV7-2
d_gene: -
j_gene: TRBJ2-7
CDR3aa: CASSLVAAPYYEQYF
CDR3nt: TGTGCCAGCAGCTTAGTAGCGGCGCCTTACTACGAGCAGTACTTC

abundance: -
v_gene: TRBV15
d_gene: -
j_gene: TRBJ2-3
CDR3aa: CATSSVGGGTQYF
CDR3nt: TGTGCCACCAGCAGCGTAGGGGGGGGTACGCAGTATTTT

abundance: -
v_gene: TRBV5-1
d_gene: TRBD2
j_gene: TRBJ2-7
CDR3aa: CASSGTELSGRRLYEQYF
CDR3nt: TGCGCCAGCTCCGGGACAGAGCTTAGCGGGAGAAGACTCTACGAGCAGTACTTC

abundance: -
v_gene: TRBV7-6
d_gene: TRBD1
j_gene: TRBJ2-7
CDR3aa: CASSFGTGGSYEQYF
CDR3nt: TGTGCCAGCAGCTTCGGGACAGGGGGCTCCTACGAGCAGTACTTC

abundance: few
v_gene: TRBV21-1
d_gene: -
j_gene: TRBJ2-7
CDR3aa: CASRGVAGVREQYF
CDR3nt: TGTGCCAGCAGGGGGGTGGCAGGGGTTCGCGAGCAGTACTTC

abundance: -
v_gene: TRBV27
d_gene: TRBD1
j_gene: TRBJ2-7
CDR3aa: CASSLGLPGQRSYEQYF
CDR3nt: TGTGCCAGCAGTTTAGGCCTACCGGGACAGCGATCCTACGAGCAGTACTTC

abundance: -
v_gene: TRBV5-1
d_gene: -
j_gene: TRBJ2-1
CDR3aa: CASSQVSVGSETQFF
CDR3nt: TGCGCCAGCAGTCAGGTCAGTGTTGGTAGCGAGACGCAGTTCTTC

abundance: few
v_gene: TRBV25-1
d_gene: TRBD1
j_gene: TRBJ2-3
CDR3aa: CASHGPGQRYDTQYF
CDR3nt: TGTGCCAGCCATGGGCCGGGACAGCGGTACGATACGCAGTATTTT

abundance: few
v_gene: TRBV5-1
d_gene: TRBD2
j_gene: TRBJ2-1
CDR3aa: CASSSNSGRESYNEQFF
CDR3nt: TGCGCCAGCAGCTCCAATAGCGGGAGGGAGTCCTACAATGAGCAGTTCTTC

abundance: -
v_gene: TRBV20-1
d_gene: TRBD2
j_gene: TRBJ2-7
CDR3aa: CSAKLPLTSAHEQYF
CDR3nt: TGCAGTGCGAAACTGCCGCTAACTAGCGCCCACGAGCAGTACTTC

abundance: -
v_gene: TRBV5-1
d_gene: -
j_gene: TRBJ2-1
CDR3aa: CASSLSHPYNEQFF
CDR3nt: TGCGCCAGCAGCTTGTCCCACCCCTACAATGAGCAGTTCTTC

abundance: -
v_gene: TRBV6-5
d_gene: TRBD2
j_gene: TRBJ2-2
CDR3aa: CASSYFRLAGVPGELFF
CDR3nt: TGTGCCAGCAGTTACTTCCGACTAGCGGGAGTCCCCGGGGAGCTGTTTTTT

abundance: few
v_gene: TRBV3-1
d_gene: -
j_gene: TRBJ2-3
CDR3aa: CASSQASSLDTDTQYF
CDR3nt: TGTGCCAGCAGCCAAGCGTCATCGCTGGACACAGATACGCAGTATTTT

abundance: once
v_gene: TRBV27
d_gene: -
j_gene: TRBJ2-3
CDR3aa: CASSYPERTDTQYF
CDR3nt: TGTGCCAGCAGTTATCCGGAGAGGACAGATACGCAGTATTTT

abundance: few
v_gene: TRBV4-2
d_gene: -
j_gene: TRBJ2-1
CDR3aa: CASSHPEFVNEQFF
CDR3nt: TGTGCCAGCAGCCATCCGGAGTTCGTCAATGAGCAGTTCTTC

abundance: -
v_gene: TRBV7-9
d_gene: TRBD2
j_gene: TRBJ2-1
CDR3aa: CASSSGLAGGPGEYNEQFF
CDR3nt: TGTGCCAGCAGCTCCGGACTAGCGGGAGGGCCGGGCGAATACAATGAGCAGTTCTTC